This TCR beta chain was identified during a study of blood T cell repertoires in COVID-19. The overall study: Both acute and convalescent COVID-19 samples were obtained from the United States, Italy and Spain.

The germline V gene encodes CDR1 SGHDN and CDR2 FVKESK. With 0 bases clipped from V and 0 bases from J, the junction kept 7 bases outside the gene matches. This CDR3 has 17 amino acids. As originally analysed: Nucleated cell counts were estimated from reference gene primer amplification. Profiling relied on immunoSEQ multiplex PCR, and the TCRdb table lists in-frame clones only, not all of them. That table supplies the V and J calls and clone size; D and trimming were determined from the DNA. The profile covers under 200,000 clones, with approximately 90% appearing a single time and approximately 6% taken by the ten largest.

The source material was peripheral blood. The V gene is TRBV14, the J gene TRBJ2-7; TRBD2 aligns across 8 bases. The TCR originated in a man in his forties with active or convalescent COVID-19. DNA of the CDR3: TGTGCCAGCAGCCAAGATTACGGCCTAGCGGGCTCCTACGAGCAGTACTTC. This translates into CASSQDYGLAGSYEQYF.